This TCR beta chain was observed in a study of OX40 agonist ivuxolimab in advanced cancers. General observations from the study: What antigens the expanded peripheral T cells recognized was never established.

Turning to this clone: Its antigen is unknown.

Blood got drawn at baseline, again on cycle 4 day 1, and then on cycle 7 day 1. CDR3 size: 13 residues. CDR1 is MDHEN and CDR2 is SYDVKM in the germline V gene. V shed 3 bases and J shed 12 bases, with 14 bases lying between them. Libraries were prepared by immunoSEQ multiplex PCR; TCRdb keeps only in-frame clonotypes and omits some of them. The sample includes about 33,000 clones, about four fifths of them seen just once. The specimen was CD4+ or CD8+ T cells sorted from blood, collected in a trial of the OX40 agonist ivuxolimab. The rearrangement links TRBV28 to TRBJ1-4; D is possibly TRBD1 (6 bases). This clonotype was obtained from an adult with an advanced solid tumor such as melanoma, head and neck, liver or kidney cancer. The CDR3 spells CASSLSGGRELFF. The CDR3, as DNA: TGTGCCAGCAGTTTGTCCGGGGGGCGCGAACTGTTTTTT.